The rows below give T cell receptor beta chains drawn from one sample of a study of regulatory T cells in long-lasting Graves disease. TCRdb redid the calling of the multiplex PCR reads with MiXCR, one entry per CDR3 protein. The sample holds around 450,000 distinct CDR3 sequences; around a fifth are singletons and the top ten take around 7%. The sample consisted of peripheral blood mononuclear cells (PBMCs), taken when the disease was refractory, from a patient treated with antithyroid drugs. The receptors come from a female donor with Graves disease. Each CDR3 is given with its conserved first and last residue. The order of the fields is V gene, D gene, CDR3 protein. D genes are given only for firm matches.

TRBV7-2 TRBD1 CASSYDRGQETQYF
TRBV20-1 TRBD1 CSAYRGSEKLFF
TRBV9 . CASSVQGNTEAFF
TRBV28 . CASSLVVSTDTQYF
TRBV30 . CAWSVKGAVRSGTNEKLFF
TRBV27 . CASGLTSSYGYTF
TRBV5-1 TRBD1 CASSRTPTGGNSPLHF
TRBV15 . CATSREVRVRYEQYF
TRBV6-5 . CASSYLSGYEQYF
TRBV7-9 . CASSLFTGEQYF
TRBV20-1 TRBD1 CSARNLGQVTYEHYF
TRBV12-3/TRBV12-4 . CASSLDPEISPLHF
TRBV29-1 . CIILSPRSDSNSYEQYF
TRBV9 TRBD2 CASSERGARQETQYF
TRBV2 TRBD1 CASSEGTGYYEQYF
TRBV2 . CASSDGETQYF
TRBV7-9 . CASSTQVYEQYF
TRBV12-3/TRBV12-4 TRBD1 CASSRAGGMEETQYF
TRBV7-2 . CASSFAQDGEQYF